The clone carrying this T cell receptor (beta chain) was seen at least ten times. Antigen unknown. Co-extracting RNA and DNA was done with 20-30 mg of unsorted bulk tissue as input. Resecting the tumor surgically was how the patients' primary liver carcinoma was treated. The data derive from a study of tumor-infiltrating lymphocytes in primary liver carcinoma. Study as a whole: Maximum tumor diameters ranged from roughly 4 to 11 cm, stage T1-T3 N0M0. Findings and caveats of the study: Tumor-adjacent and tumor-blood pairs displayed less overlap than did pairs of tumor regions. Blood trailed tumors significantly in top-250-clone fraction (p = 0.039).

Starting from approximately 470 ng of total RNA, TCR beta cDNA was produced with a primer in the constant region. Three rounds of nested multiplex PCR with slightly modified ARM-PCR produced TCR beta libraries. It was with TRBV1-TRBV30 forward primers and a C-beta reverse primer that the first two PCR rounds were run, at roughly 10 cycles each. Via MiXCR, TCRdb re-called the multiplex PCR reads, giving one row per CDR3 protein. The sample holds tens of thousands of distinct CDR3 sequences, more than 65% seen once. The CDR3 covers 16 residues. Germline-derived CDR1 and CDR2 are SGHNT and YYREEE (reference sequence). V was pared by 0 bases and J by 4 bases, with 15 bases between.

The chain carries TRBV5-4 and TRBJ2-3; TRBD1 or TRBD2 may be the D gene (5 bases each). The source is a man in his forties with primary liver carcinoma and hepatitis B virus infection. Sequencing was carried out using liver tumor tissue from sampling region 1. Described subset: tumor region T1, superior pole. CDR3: CASSLDGAERPDTQYF. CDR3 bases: TGTGCCAGCAGCTTGGACGGGGCGGAGAGGCCAGATACGCAGTATTTT. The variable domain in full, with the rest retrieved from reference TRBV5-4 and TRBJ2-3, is ETGVTQSPTHLIKTRGQQVTLRCSSQSGHNTVSWYQQALGQGPQFIFQYYREEENGRGNFPPRFSGLQFPNYSSELNVNALELDDSALYLCASSLDGAERPDTQYFGPGTRLTVL.